This T cell receptor (beta chain) was identified during a study of shared clonotypes between healthy human individuals. Whole-study context: There were three CD4 naive, three CD4 memory, two CD8 naive and one CD8 memory plates per donor.

About this clone itself: At the DNA level, this CDR3 is encoded by other sequences in the same sample as well.

Assay used: immunoSEQ multiplex PCR; TCRdb lists only in-frame clones, some missing. The sample lists under 2.5 million clones, roughly 92% seen once, with 0.3% to 0.4% in the top ten. The CD4+ fraction was divided into a CD45RA+ naive subset and a CD45RA-negative memory subset. Germline V CDR1 and CDR2: SEHNR, FQNEAQ (reference sequence). The CDR3 is 13 amino acids. With V trimmed by 8 bases and J by 4 bases, 6 bases remained unmatched. The rearrangement links TRBV7-9 to TRBJ2-7, with 9 bases matching TRBD1. The sequence was collected from a man between 18 and 29 years old in good health. Some clones in this sample may be carry-over from other donors' samples. Sequencing was carried out using naive CD4+ T cells from PBMCs. The subset denotes: CD45RA+ positively selected. The CDR3 region has the DNA TGTGCCAGCTCGCCGGGACAGGGTTACGAGCAGTACTTC. Translating it yields CASSPGQGYEQYF.